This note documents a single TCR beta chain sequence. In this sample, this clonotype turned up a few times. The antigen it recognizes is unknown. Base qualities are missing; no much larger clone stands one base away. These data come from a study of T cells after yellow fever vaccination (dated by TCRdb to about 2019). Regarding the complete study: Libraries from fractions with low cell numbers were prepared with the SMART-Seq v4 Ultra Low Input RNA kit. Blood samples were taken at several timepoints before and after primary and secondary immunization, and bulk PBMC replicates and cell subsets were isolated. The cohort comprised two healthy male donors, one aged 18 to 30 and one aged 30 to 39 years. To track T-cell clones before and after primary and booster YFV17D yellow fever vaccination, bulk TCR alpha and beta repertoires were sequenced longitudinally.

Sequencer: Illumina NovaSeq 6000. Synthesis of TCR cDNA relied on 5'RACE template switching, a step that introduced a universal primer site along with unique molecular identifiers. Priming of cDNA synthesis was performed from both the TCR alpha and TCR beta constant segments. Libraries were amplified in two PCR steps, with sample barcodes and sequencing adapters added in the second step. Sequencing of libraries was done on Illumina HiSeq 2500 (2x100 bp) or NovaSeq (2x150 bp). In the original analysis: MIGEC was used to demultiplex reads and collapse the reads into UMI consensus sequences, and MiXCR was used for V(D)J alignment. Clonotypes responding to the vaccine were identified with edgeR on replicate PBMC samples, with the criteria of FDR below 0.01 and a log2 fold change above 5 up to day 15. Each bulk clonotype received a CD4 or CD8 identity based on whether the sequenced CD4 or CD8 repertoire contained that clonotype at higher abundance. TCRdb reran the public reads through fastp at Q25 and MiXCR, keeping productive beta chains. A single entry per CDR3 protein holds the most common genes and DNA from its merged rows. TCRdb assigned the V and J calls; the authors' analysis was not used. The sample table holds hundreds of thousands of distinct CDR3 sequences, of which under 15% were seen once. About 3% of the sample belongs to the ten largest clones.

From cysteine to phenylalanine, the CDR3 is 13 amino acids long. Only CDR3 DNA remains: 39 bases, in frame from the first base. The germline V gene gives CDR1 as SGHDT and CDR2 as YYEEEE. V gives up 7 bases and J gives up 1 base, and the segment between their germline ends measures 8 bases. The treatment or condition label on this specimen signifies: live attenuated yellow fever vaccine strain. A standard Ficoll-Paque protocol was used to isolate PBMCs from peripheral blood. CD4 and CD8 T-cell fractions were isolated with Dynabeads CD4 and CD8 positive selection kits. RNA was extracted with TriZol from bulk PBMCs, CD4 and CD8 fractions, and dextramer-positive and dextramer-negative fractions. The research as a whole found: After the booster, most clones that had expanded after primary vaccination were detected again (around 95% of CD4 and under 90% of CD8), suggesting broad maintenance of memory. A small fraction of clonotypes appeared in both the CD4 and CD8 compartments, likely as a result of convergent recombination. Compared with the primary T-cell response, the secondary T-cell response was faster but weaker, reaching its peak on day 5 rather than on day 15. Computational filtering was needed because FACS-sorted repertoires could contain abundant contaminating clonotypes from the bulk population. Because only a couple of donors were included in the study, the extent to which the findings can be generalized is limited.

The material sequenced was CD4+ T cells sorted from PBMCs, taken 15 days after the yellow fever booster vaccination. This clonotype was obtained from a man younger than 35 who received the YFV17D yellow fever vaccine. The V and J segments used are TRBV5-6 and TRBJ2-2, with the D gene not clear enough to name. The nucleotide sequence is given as TGTGCCAGCGAAGTTGTGAACACCGGGGAGCTGTTTTTT. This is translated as CASEVVNTGELFF.